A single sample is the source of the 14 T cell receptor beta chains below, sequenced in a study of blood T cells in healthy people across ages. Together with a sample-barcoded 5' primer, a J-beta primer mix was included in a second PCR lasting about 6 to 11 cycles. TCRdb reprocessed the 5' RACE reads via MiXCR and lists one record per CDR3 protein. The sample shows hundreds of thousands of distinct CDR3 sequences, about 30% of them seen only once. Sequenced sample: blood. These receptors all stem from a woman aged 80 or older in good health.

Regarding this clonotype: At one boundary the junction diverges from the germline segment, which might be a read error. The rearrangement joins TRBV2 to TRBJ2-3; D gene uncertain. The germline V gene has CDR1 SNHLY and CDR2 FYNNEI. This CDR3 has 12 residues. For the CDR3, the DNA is TGTGTCAGCAGTGACTCCACAGATTCGCAGTATTTT. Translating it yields CVSSDSTDSQYF.

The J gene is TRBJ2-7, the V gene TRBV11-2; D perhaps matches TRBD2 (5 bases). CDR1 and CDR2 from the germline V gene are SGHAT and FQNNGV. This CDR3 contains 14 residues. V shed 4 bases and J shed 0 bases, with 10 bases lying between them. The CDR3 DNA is TGTGCCAGCAGCTCGGGGTGGGACTCCTACGAGCAGTACTTC. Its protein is CASSSGWDSYEQYF.

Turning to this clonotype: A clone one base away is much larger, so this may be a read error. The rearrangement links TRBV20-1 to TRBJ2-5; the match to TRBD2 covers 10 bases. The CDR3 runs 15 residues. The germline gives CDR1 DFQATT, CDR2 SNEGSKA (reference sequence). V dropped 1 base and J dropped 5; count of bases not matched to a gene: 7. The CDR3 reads CSARAMGLARETQYF. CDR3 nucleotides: TGCAGTGCTAGAGCCATGGGACTAGCGCGGGAGACCCAGTACTTC.

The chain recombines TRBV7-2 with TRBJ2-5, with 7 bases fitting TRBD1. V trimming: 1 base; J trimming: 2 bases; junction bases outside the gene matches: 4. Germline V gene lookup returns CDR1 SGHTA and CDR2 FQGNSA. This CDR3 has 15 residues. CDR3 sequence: CASSLGDRLQETQYF. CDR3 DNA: TGTGCCAGCAGCTTAGGGGACAGACTGCAAGAGACCCAGTACTTC.

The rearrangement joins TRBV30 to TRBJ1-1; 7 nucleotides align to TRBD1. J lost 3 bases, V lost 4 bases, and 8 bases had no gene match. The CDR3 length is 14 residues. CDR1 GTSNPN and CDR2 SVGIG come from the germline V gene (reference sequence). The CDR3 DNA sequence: TGTGCCTGGACCGCCGGGACAGTATACACTGAAGCTTTCTTT. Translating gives CAWTAGTVYTEAFF.

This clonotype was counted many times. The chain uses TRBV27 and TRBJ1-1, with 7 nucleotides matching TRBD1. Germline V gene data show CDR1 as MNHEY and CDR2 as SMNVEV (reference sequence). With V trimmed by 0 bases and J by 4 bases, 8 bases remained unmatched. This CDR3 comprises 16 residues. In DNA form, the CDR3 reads TGTGCCAGCAGTTTATCGATGACAGGGTGGACCACTGAAGCTTTCTTT. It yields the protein CASSLSMTGWTTEAFF.

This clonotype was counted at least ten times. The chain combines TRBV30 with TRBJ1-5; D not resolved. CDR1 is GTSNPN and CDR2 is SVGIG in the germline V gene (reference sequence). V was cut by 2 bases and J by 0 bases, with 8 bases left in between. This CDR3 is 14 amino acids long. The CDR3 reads CAWSLQFSNQPQHF. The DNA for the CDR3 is TGTGCCTGGAGTCTTCAATTTAGCAATCAGCCCCAGCATTTT.

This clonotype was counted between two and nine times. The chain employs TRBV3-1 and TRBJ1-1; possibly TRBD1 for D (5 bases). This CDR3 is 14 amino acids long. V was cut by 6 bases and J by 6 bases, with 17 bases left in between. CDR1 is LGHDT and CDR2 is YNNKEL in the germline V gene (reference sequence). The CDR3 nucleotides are TGTGCCAGCAGTCGAGTAGCAGGGTTATCTGAAGCTTTCTTT. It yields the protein CASSRVAGLSEAFF.

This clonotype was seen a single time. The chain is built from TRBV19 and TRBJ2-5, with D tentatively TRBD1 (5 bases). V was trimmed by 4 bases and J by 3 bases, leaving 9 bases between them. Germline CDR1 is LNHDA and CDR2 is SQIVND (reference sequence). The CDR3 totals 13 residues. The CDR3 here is CASSTGHEETQYF. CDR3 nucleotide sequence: TGTGCCAGTAGTACTGGACACGAAGAGACCCAGTACTTC.

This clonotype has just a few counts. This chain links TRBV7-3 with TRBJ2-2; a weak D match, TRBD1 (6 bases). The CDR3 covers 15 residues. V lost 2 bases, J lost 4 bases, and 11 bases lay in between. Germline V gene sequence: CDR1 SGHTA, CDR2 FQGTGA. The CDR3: CASSLSGAPTGELFF. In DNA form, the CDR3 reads TGTGCCAGCAGCTTATCAGGGGCCCCCACCGGGGAGCTGTTTTTT.

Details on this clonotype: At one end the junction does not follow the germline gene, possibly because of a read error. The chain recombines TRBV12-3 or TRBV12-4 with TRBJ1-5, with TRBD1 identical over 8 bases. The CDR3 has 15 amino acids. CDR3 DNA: TGTGTCAGCAGTTTCTTTCAGGGGGCAGATCAGCCCCAGCATTTT. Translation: CVSSFFQGADQPQHF.

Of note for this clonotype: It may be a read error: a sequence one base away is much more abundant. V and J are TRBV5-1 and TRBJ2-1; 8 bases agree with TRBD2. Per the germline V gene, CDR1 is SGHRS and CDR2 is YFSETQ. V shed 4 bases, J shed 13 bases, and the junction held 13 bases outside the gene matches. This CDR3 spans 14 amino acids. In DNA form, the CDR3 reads TGCGCCAGCAGCAATCAGCCGGGACTAGAGAGCCAGTTCTTC. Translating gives CASSNQPGLESQFF.

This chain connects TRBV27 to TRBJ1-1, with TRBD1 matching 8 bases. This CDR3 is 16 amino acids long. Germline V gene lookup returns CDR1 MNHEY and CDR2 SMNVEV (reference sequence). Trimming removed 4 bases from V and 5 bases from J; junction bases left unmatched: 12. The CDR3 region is CASSSWTGPGKTEAFF. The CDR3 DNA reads TGTGCCAGCAGTTCTTGGACAGGGCCGGGAAAGACTGAAGCTTTCTTT.

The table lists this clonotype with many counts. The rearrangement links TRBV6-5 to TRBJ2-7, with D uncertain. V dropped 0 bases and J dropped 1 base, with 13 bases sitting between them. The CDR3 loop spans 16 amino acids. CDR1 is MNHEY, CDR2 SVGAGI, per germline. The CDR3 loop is CASSYSQRALSYEQYF. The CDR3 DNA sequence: TGTGCCAGCAGTTACTCGCAGCGAGCCCTTTCCTACGAGCAGTACTTC.